This T cell receptor (beta chain) was identified in a study of blood T cell repertoires in COVID-19. The overall study: The cDNA or gDNA used as material had been derived from T cells, B-cell-depleted T cells, or PBMCs.

V dropped 5 bases and J dropped 3 bases, with 11 bases sitting between them. CDR1 is SNHLY and CDR2 is FYNNEI in the germline V gene. This CDR3 spans 15 amino acids. Using immunoSEQ multiplex PCR, the repertoire was profiled, and TCRdb retains in-frame clones only, with some absent. The repertoire holds over 85,000 clones, with approximately 86% as singletons. This TCR derives from a man between 35 and 55 years old with acute or convalescent COVID-19. The sample comprised peripheral blood. The J gene is TRBJ1-6, the V gene TRBV2, with D possibly matching TRBD1 (6 bases). The CDR3 is CASSLRQDYNSPLHF. CDR3 nucleotides: TGTGCCAGCAGTCTTAGACAGGACTATAATTCACCCCTCCACTTT. Variable domain in full (rest from reference TRBV2 and TRBJ1-6): EPEVTQTPSHQVTQMGQEVILRCVPISNHLYFYWYRQILGQKVEFLVSFYNNEISEKSEIFDDQFSVERPDGSNFTLKIRSTKLEDSAMYFCASSLRQDYNSPLHFGNGTRLTVT.